This is a list of T cell receptor beta chains from one sample in a study of neurological immune-mediated disorders. From the 5' RACE reads, TCRdb called clonotypes with MiXCR, one entry per CDR3 protein. The table includes about 50,000 distinct CDR3 sequences, roughly 15% detected once. The sample consisted of PBMCs. These TCRs come from a man in his 60s in good health. CDR3s include the opening cysteine and the closing phenylalanine or tryptophan. Each record gives: CDR3 DNA, CDR3 protein, clone size, D gene, V gene, J gene. D genes are given only for firm matches. Clone size is shown for a subset of rows, as once, few, many or a class of expanded clone.

TGTGCCAGCAGTTTAAGGGCGAGATCACCGGGAGAGACCCAGTACTTC	CASSLRARSPGETQYF	many	NA	TRBV27	TRBJ2-5
TGTGCCAGCAGCCCAGACAGGGGAGGAGGGGCAGATACGCAGTATTTT	CASSPDRGGGADTQYF	NA	TRBD1	TRBV7-2	TRBJ2-3
TGCGCCAGCAGCTTGGGACTAGCGGGAGGGCTTGCCTACGAGCAGTACTTC	CASSLGLAGGLAYEQYF	few	TRBD2	TRBV5-1	TRBJ2-7
TGTGCCAGCAGTCGGACAGCTGACGGGGAGCTGTTTTTT	CASSRTADGELFF	many	NA	TRBV27	TRBJ2-2
TGTGCCAGCAGTGAATCGGGGGTGGTCGGAAATGAGCAGTTCTTC	CASSESGVVGNEQFF	many	NA	TRBV25-1	TRBJ2-1
TGTGCCAGCAGTTTATCTGGGACAGGGTCTACCTACGAGCAGTACTTC	CASSLSGTGSTYEQYF	many	TRBD1	TRBV27	TRBJ2-7
TGTGCCGGACAGGGTGTCGGAAACACCATATATTTT	CAGQGVGNTIYF	many	TRBD1	TRBV28	TRBJ1-3
TGCAGTGCTAGAGATCCGGGAATTGATTCACCCCTCCACTTT	CSARDPGIDSPLHF	many	NA	TRBV20-1	TRBJ1-6
TGTGCCAGCAGCTTAACCTACAGTCAGCCCCAGCATTTT	CASSLTYSQPQHF	many	NA	TRBV7-2	TRBJ1-5
TGCGCCAGCAGCTTGACGGGTAATAGCAATCAGCCCCAGCATTTT	CASSLTGNSNQPQHF	many	NA	TRBV5-1	TRBJ1-5
TGCGCCAGCAGCCGAAATAGCGGGAGCGGGGACAATGAGCAGTTCTTC	CASSRNSGSGDNEQFF	many	TRBD2	TRBV10-1	TRBJ2-1
TGTGCCAGTAGACTGACCGGGACAGGGGGCGGAGAGACCCAGTACTTC	CASRLTGTGGGETQYF	NA	TRBD1	TRBV19	TRBJ2-5
TGTGCCACCAGCAGAGAACTAGCGGAAGCCGCAGAGCAGTTCTTC	CATSRELAEAAEQFF	many	TRBD2	TRBV15	TRBJ2-1
TGTGCCAGCAGTTACTCGATTCGGGGGGCCCTTTACAATGAGCAGTTCTTC	CASSYSIRGALYNEQFF	many	NA	TRBV6-2/TRBV6-3	TRBJ2-1
TGCGCCAGCAGTGTAGGAAAAACGACACCCCTCCACTTT	CASSVGKTTPLHF	many	NA	TRBV10-1	TRBJ1-6
TGTGCCAGCAAGGGTCTAGCGAACGACAATGAGCAGTTCTTC	CASKGLANDNEQFF	many	NA	TRBV27	TRBJ2-1
TGTGCCAGCAGCTTAGGGCTGGATCAGCCCCAGCATTTT	CASSLGLDQPQHF	NA	NA	TRBV11-2	TRBJ1-5
TGTGCCAGCAGCTTGGGGGCCGGGACTCGGAGCACAGATACGCAGTATTTT	CASSLGAGTRSTDTQYF	few	NA	TRBV7-2	TRBJ2-3
TGTGCCAGCAGCGTAGACGCGGGTCAAGAGACCCAGTACTTC	CASSVDAGQETQYF	many	NA	TRBV9	TRBJ2-5
TGCAGTGCTCCTAGCGGGGGCCTTACCTACGAGCAGTACTTC	CSAPSGGLTYEQYF	NA	TRBD2	TRBV20-1	TRBJ2-7
TGCGCCAGCAGGGGCGCGGGGAACTTTGAGCAGTTCTTC	CASRGAGNFEQFF	many	NA	TRBV10-2	TRBJ2-1
TGTGCCAGCAGTTTATCCGGGACAGGGGGCGCAGCGACTTATGGCTACACCTTC	CASSLSGTGGAATYGYTF	few	TRBD1	TRBV27	TRBJ1-2
TGTGCCTGGAGTGTACAGGGTAATGAGCAGTTCTTC	CAWSVQGNEQFF	few	NA	TRBV30	TRBJ2-1
TGTGCCAGCAGTTTAGGGACAGTCCACGTAACCCAGCATTTT	CASSLGTVHVTQHF	NA	NA	TRBV12-3/TRBV12-4	TRBJ1-5
TGTGCCAGAAGTTTTAGAAGCAGGGCGGTGCAGTACTTC	CARSFRSRAVQYF	NA	NA	TRBV12-3/TRBV12-4	TRBJ2-7
TGTGCCAGCAGCTTCTCCCCCAGCACAGATACGCAGTATTTT	CASSFSPSTDTQYF	many	NA	TRBV7-2	TRBJ2-3